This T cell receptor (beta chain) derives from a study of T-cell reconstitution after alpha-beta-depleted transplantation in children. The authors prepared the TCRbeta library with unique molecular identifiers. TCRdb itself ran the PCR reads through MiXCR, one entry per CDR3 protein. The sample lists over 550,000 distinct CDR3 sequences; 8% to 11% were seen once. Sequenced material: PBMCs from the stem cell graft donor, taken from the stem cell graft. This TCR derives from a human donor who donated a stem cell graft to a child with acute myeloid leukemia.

CDR3 protein: CASTTDETQYF. CDR3 DNA: TGTGCCAGCACCACAGATGAGACCCAGTACTTC. The chain is built from TRBV28 and TRBJ2-5; D not resolved. Trimming shortened V by 7 bases and J by 5 bases, and 8 bases separated the two germline ends. Germline V CDR1 and CDR2: MDHEN, SYDVKM. This CDR3 is built from 11 residues.